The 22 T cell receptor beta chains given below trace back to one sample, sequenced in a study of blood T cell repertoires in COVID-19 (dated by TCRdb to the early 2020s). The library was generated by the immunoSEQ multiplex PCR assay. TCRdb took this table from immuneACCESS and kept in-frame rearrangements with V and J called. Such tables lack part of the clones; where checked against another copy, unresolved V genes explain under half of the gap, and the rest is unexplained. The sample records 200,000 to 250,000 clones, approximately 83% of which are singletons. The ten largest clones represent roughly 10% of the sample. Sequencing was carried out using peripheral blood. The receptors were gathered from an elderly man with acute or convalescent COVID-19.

CDR3 DNA: TGTGCCAGCAGCAAAGCCGTGAGGCAGAATAGCAATCAGCCCCAGCATTTT. Its translation: CASSKAVRQNSNQPQHF. This sequence joins TRBV21-1 and TRBJ1-5. TRBV21-1 is a pseudogene. The CDR3 runs to 17 residues.

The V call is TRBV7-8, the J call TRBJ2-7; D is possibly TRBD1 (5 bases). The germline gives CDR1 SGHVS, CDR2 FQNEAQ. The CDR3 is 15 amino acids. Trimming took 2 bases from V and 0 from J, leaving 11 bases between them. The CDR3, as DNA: TGTGCCAGCAGCTTATCCCCACAGGTCTCCTACGAGCAGTACTTC. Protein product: CASSLSPQVSYEQYF.

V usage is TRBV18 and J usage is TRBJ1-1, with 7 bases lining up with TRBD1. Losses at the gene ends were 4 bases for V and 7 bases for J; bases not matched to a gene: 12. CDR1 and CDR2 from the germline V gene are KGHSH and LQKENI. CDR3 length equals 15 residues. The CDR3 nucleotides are TGTGCCAGCTCACGAAACCGGCGACAGGGCAATGAAGCTTTCTTT. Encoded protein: CASSRNRRQGNEAFF.

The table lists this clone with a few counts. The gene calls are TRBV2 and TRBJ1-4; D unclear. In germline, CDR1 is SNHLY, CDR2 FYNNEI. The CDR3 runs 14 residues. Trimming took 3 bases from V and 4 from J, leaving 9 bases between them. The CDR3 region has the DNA TGTGCCAGCAGTGAGTCTGTCCTTAATGAAAAACTGTTTTTT. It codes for CASSESVLNEKLFF.

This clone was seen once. The CDR3 is CASSYRDRGSTDTQYF. The CDR3 DNA follows: TGCGCCAGCAGCTATCGGGACAGGGGGAGCACAGATACGCAGTATTTT. The chain employs TRBV5-1 and TRBJ2-3; TRBD1 aligns across 11 bases. There are 16 residues in the CDR3. V was pared by 3 bases and J by 0 bases, with 3 bases of the junction left unmatched. Looked up from germline, CDR1 is SGHRS and CDR2 is YFSETQ.

In nucleotides, the CDR3 is TGTGCCAGCAGTGGACTAGCGGGAGTTGGTGAGCAGTACTTC. It codes for CASSGLAGVGEQYF. The J gene is TRBJ2-7, the V gene TRBV2; 12 nucleotides line up with TRBD2. The CDR3 spans 14 residues. Germline lookup yields CDR1 SNHLY and CDR2 FYNNEI. Trimming removed 4 bases from V and 7 bases from J; junction bases left unmatched: 5.

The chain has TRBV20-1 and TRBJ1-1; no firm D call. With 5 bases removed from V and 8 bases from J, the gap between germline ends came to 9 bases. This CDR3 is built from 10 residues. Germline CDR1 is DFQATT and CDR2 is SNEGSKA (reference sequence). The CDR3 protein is CSAPRLEAFF. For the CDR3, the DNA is TGCAGTGCTCCCCGACTAGAAGCTTTCTTT.

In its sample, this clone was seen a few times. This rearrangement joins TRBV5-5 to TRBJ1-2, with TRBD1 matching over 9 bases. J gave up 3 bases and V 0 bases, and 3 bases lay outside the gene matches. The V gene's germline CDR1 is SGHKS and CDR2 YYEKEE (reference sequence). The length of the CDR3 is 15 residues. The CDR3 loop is CASSLDRGHYYGYTF. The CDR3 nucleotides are TGTGCCAGCAGCTTGGACAGGGGGCATTACTATGGCTACACCTTC.

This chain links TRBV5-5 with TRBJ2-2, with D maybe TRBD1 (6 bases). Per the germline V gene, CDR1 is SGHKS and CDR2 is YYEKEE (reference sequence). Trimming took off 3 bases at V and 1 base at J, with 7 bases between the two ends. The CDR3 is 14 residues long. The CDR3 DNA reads TGTGCCAGCAGCTGGGGACAGAACACCGGGGAGCTGTTTTTT. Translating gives CASSWGQNTGELFF.

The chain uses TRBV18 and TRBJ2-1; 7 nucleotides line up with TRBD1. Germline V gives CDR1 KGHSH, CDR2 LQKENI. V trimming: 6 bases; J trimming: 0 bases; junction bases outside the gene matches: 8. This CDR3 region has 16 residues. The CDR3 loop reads CASSRTTGSSYNEQFF. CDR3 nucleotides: TGTGCCAGCTCCCGAACGACAGGGAGCTCCTACAATGAGCAGTTCTTC.

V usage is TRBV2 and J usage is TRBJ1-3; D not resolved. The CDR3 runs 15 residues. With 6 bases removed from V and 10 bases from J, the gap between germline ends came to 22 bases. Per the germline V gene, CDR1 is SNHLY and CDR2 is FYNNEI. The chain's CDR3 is CASREDQRIPNTIYF. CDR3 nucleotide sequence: TGTGCCAGCAGGGAGGATCAGCGTATACCAAATACCATATATTTT. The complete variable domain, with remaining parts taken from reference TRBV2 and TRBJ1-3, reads EPEVTQTPSHQVTQMGQEVILRCVPISNHLYFYWYRQILGQKVEFLVSFYNNEISEKSEIFDDQFSVERPDGSNFTLKIRSTKLEDSAMYFCASREDQRIPNTIYFGEGSWLTVV.

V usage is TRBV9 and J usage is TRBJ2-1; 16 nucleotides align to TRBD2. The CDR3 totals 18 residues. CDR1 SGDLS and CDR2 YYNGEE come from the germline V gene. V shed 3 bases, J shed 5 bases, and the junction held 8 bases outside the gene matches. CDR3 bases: TGTGCCAGCAGCGAAGGGACTAGCGGGAGGGCCACCCACAATGAGCAGTTCTTC. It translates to CASSEGTSGRATHNEQFF. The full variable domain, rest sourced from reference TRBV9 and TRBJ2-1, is DSGVTQTPKHLITATGQRVTLRCSPRSGDLSVYWYQQSLDQGLQFLIQYYNGEERAKGNILERFSAQQFPDLHSELNLSSLELGDSALYFCASSEGTSGRATHNEQFFGPGTRLTVL.

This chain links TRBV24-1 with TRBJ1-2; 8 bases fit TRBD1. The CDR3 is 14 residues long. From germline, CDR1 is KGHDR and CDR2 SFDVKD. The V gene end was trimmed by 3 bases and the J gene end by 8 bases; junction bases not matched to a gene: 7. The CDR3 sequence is CATSDRTGTGGYTF. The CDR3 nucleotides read TGTGCCACCAGTGATAGGACAGGGACGGGCGGCTACACCTTC.

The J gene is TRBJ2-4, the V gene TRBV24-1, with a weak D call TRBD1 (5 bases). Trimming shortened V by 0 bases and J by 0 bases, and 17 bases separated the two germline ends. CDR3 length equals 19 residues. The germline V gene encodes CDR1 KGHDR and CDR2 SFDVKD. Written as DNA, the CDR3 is TGTGCCACCAGTGATTTGCTGTGGGGCATAAGGGAAGCCAAAAACATTCAGTACTTC. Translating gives CATSDLLWGIREAKNIQYF.

CDR3 nucleotides: TGTGCCAGCAGCTTGCAGGGGTCCAACCTCTACGAGCAGTACTTC. Protein product: CASSLQGSNLYEQYF. The chain links TRBV7-2 to TRBJ2-7, with a weak D call TRBD1 (6 bases). The V end was cut by 3 bases, the J end by 3 bases, with 15 bases between. The CDR3 runs to 15 residues. Germline-derived CDR1 and CDR2 are SGHTA and FQGNSA.

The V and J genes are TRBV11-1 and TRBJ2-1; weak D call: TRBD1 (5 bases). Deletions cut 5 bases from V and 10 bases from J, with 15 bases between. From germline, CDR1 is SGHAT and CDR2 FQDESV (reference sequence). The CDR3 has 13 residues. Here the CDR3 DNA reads TGTGCCAGCAGCCTTAACAGGATGAGAGAGCAGTTCTTC. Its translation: CASSLNRMREQFF.

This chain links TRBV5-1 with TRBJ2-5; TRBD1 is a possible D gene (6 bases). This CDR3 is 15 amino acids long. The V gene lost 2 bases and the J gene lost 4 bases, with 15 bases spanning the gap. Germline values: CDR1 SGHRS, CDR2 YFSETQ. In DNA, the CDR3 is TGCGCCAGCAGCTTCCCCGACAGGACCAGAGAGACCCAGTACTTC. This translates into CASSFPDRTRETQYF.

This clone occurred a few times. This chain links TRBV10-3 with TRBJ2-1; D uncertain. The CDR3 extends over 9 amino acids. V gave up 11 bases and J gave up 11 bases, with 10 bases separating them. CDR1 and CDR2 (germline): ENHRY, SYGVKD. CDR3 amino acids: CAPKPKQFF. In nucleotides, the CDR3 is TGTGCCCCAAAGCCTAAGCAGTTCTTC.

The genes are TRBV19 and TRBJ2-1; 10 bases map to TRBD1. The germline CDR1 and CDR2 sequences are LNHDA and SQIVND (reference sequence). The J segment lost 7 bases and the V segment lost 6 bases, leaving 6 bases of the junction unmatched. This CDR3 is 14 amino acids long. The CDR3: CASSRDRGRNEQFF. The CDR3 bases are TGTGCCAGTAGCCGAGACAGGGGGCGAAATGAGCAGTTCTTC.

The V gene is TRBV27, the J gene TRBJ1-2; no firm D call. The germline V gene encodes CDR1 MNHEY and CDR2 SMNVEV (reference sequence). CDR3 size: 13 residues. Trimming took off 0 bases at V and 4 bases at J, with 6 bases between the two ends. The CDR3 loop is CASSLSAGYGYTF. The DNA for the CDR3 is TGTGCCAGCAGTTTATCGGCGGGCTATGGCTACACCTTC.

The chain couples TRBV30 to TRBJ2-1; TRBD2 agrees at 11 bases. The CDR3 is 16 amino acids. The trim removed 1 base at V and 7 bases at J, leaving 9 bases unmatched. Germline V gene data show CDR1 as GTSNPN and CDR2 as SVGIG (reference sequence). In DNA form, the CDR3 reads TGTGCCTGGAGTGCCTCTGCTAGCGGGAGGCCTAATGAGCAGTTCTTC. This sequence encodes CAWSASASGRPNEQFF.

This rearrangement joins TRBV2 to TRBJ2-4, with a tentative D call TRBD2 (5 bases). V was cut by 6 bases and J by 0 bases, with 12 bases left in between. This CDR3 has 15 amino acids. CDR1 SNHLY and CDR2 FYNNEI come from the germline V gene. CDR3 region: CASRPTTLAKNIQYF. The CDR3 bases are TGTGCCAGCAGGCCGACTACCTTAGCCAAAAACATTCAGTACTTC.